The entry that follows covers one T cell receptor (beta chain) sequence. This clonotype was counted at least ten times. The antigen it binds to is not known. Base qualities are missing; no much larger clone stands one base away. The method behind the library was PCR. The sequencer was an Illumina HiSeq 2500. To normalize quantification of the TCRbeta repertoire, the TCR libraries were built with molecular barcoding that relied on unique molecular identifiers. TCRdb itself trimmed the public reads at Q25 with fastp, ran MiXCR and retained productive beta chains. Each entry is one CDR3 protein sequence, shown with its most common DNA and genes. Across this sample there are 190,000 or so distinct CDR3 sequences, with around 6.8% seen only once. The top ten hold more than 2.5% of the sample. The data originate from a study of T-cell reconstitution after alpha-beta-depleted transplantation in children (dated by TCRdb to the mid-2010s). In terms of the full investigation: Using TCR repertoire profiling, the study quantitatively followed how T-cell immune reconstitution unfolded in children after TCRalphabeta/CD19-depleted allogeneic hematopoietic cell transplantation.

CDR1 and CDR2 are read off the germline V gene (reference sequence) as DFQATT and SNEGSKA. V sheds 2 bases and J sheds 6 bases, leaving 13 bases between their ends. The CDR3 runs 14 residues from the cysteine to the phenylalanine. Here the CDR3 DNA is all that survives: 42 bases in frame from base 1. This clonotype was obtained from a human donor who donated a stem cell graft to a child with Wiskott-Aldrich syndrome. The sequence links TRBV20-1 to TRBJ2-2; the D element might be TRBD1 or TRBD2, as each aligns at 5 bases. Specimen: PBMCs from the stem cell graft donor, collected from the stem cell graft. The CDR3 in this case is CSARTGMGAGELFF. The bases read TGCAGTGCTAGAACGGGGATGGGGGCCGGGGAGCTGTTTTTT.